This T cell receptor beta chain was sequenced during a study of cytomegalovirus exposure and HLA in healthy donors. Findings of the study overall: Reportedly, cytomegalovirus status was diagnosed with high sensitivity and specificity. In vitro, three CMV-associated chains proved specific for CMV antigens.

In regard to this clone: Its antigen remains unknown.

The germline V gene has CDR1 ENHRY and CDR2 SYGVKD. V gave up 0 bases and J gave up 0 bases; unmatched junction bases: 11. This CDR3 comprises 19 residues. Produced via immunoSEQ multiplex PCR; TCRdb's table is partial and in-frame only. Of under 250,000 clones in the sample, under 95% were seen once. V gene TRBV10-3 combines with J gene TRBJ2-7; the match to TRBD1 covers 10 bases. This clonotype originated in a woman under 30 in good health and CMV-seronegative. Sequenced sample: PBMCs. CDR3 sequence: CAISESSASGTGVSYEQYF. CDR3 DNA: TGTGCCATCAGTGAGTCGAGCGCAAGCGGGACAGGGGTCTCCTACGAGCAGTACTTC.